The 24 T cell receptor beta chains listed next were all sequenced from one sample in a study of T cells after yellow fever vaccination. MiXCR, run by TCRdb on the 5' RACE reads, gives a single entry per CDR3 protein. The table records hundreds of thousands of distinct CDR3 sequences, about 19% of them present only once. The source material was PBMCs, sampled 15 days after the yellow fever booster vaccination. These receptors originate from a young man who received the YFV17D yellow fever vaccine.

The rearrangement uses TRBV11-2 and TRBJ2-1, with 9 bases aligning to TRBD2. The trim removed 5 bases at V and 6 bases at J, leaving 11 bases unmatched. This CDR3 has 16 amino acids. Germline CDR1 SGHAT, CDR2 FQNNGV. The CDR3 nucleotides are TGTGCCAGCAGCCGGGGTGGCGGGAGGGGGGTCAATGAGCAGTTCTTC. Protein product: CASSRGGGRGVNEQFF.

The CDR3 spells CASSPGSGSGTGELFF. The CDR3 DNA sequence: TGTGCCAGCAGCCCAGGTAGCGGGAGTGGAACCGGGGAGCTGTTTTTT. The V call is TRBV5-4, the J call TRBJ2-2; 9 bases agree with TRBD2. Germline values: CDR1 SGHNT, CDR2 YYREEE (reference sequence). Trimming removed 4 bases from V and 5 bases from J; junction bases left unmatched: 9. The CDR3 sequence is 16 residues long. The variable domain in full, with the rest retrieved from reference TRBV5-4 and TRBJ2-2, is ETGVTQSPTHLIKTRGQQVTLRCSSQSGHNTVSWYQQALGQGPQFIFQYYREEENGRGNFPPRFSGLQFPNYSSELNVNALELDDSALYLCASSPGSGSGTGELFFGEGSRLTVL.

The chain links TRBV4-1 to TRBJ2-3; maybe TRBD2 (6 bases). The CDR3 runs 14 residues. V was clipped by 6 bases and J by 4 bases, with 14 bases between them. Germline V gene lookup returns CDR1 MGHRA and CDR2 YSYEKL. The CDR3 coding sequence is TGCGCCAGCAGTCCCGGGGGACTGGCAGATACGCAGTATTTT. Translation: CASSPGGLADTQYF.

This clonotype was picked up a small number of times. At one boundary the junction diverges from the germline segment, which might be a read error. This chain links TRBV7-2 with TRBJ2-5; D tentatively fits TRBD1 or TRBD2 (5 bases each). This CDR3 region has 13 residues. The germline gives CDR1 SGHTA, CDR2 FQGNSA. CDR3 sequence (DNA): TGTGCCAGCAGCCCCACCTCCTTAACCGGGACCGACTTC. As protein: CASSPTSLTGTDF.

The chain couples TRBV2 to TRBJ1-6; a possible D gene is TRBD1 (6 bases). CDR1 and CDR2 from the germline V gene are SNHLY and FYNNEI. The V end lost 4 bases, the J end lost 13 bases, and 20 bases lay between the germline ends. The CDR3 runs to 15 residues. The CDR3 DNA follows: TGTGCCAGCAGTGGTGGGATAGGGGGGATTGCGCCCCTCCACTTT. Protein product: CASSGGIGGIAPLHF.

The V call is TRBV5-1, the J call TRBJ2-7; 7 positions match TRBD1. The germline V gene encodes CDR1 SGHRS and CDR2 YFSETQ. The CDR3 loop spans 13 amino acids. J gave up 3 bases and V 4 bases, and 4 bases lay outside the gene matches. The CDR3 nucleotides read TGCGCCAGCAGCGTTGACAGGGTCTACGAGCAGTACTTC. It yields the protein CASSVDRVYEQYF.

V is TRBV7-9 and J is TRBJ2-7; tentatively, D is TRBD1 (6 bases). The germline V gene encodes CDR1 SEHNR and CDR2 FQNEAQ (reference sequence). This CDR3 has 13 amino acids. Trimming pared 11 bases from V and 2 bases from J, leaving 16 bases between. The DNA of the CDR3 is TGTGCCGTCGGGACAACCGGGGCCTACGAGCAGTACTTC. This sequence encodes CAVGTTGAYEQYF.

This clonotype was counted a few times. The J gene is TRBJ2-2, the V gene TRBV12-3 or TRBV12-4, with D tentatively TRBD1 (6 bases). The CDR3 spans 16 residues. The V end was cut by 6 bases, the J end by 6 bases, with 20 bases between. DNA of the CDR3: TGTGCCAGCAGCCCCCCGACAGGAAAAAGTGCCGGGGAGCTGTTTTTT. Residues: CASSPPTGKSAGELFF.

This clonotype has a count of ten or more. Here the CDR3 DNA reads TGTGCCAGCAGCTTATGGGGGAACACTGAAGCTTTCTTT. Protein: CASSLWGNTEAFF. The rearrangement joins TRBV12-3 or TRBV12-4 to TRBJ1-1; the D is unclear. The CDR3 runs to 13 residues. V lost 6 bases and J lost 1, with 9 bases in between.

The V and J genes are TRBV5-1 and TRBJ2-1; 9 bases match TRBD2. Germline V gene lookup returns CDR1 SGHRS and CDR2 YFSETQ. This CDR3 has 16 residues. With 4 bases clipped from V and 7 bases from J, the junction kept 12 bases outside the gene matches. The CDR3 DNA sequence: TGCGCCAGCAGCCCCCCCGGGGCTAGCGGGGCAAATGAGCAGTTCTTC. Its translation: CASSPPGASGANEQFF.

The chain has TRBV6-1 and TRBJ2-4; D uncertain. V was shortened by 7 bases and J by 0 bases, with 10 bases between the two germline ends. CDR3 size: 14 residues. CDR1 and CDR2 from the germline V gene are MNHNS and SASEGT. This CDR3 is CASTQPGAKNIQYF. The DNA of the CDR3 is TGTGCCAGCACCCAGCCCGGAGCCAAAAACATTCAGTACTTC.

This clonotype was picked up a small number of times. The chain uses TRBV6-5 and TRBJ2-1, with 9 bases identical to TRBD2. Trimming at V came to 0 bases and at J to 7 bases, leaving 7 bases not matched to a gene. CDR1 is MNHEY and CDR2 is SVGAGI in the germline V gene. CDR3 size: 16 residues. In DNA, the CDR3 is TGTGCCAGCAGTTACTCAAGTATGCTAGCGGGAAATGAGCAGTTCTTC. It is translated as CASSYSSMLAGNEQFF.

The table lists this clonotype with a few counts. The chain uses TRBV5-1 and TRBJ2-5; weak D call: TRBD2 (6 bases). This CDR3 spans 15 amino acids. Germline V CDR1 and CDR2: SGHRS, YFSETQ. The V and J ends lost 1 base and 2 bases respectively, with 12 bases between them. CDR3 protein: CASSLLPGEQETQYF. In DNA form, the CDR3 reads TGCGCCAGCAGCTTGCTTCCGGGAGAACAAGAGACCCAGTACTTC.

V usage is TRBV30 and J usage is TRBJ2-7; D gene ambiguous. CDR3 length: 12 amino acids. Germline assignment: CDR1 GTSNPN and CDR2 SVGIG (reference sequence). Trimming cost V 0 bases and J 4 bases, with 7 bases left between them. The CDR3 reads CAWSVVSYEQYF. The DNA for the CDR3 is TGTGCCTGGAGTGTTGTCTCGTACGAGCAGTACTTC.

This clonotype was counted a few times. In nucleotides, the CDR3 is TGCAGTGCTAGAGTCCCTCGGGCGGGCCGGGAGACCCAGTACTTC. Translating it yields CSARVPRAGRETQYF. The chain joins TRBV20-1 to TRBJ2-5; D may be TRBD2 (5 bases). This CDR3 has 15 amino acids. Trimming removed 1 base at V and 5 bases at J, with 17 bases between. In germline, CDR1 is DFQATT, CDR2 SNEGSKA (reference sequence).

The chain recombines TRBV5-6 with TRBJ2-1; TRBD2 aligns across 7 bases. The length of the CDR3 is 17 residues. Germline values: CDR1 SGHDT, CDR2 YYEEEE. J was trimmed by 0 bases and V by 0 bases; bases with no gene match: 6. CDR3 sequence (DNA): TGTGCCAGCAGCTTGGCCGGTACTAGCGCCTCCTACAATGAGCAGTTCTTC. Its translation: CASSLAGTSASYNEQFF.

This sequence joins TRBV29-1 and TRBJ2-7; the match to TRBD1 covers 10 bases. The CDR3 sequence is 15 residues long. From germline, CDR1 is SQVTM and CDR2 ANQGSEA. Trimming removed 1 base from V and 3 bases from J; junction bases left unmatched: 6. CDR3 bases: TGCAGCGTTGAAGGTCAAGGACAGGGGGGCTACGAGCAGTACTTC. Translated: CSVEGQGQGGYEQYF.

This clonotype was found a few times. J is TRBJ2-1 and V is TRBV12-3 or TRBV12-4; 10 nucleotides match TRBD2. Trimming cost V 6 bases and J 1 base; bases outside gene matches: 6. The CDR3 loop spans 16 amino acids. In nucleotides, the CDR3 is TGTGCCAGCAGCCCTAGCGGGAGTTTGTCCTACAATGAGCAGTTCTTC. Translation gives CASSPSGSLSYNEQFF.

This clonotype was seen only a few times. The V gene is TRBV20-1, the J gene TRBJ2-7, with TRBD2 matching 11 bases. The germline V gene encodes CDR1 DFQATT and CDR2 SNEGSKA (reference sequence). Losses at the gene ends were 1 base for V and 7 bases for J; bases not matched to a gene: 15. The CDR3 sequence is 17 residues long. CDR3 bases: TGCAGTGCTAGAGTAGCGGGAGGGCCCTCCGGTTTGGGGGAGCAGTACTTC. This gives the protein CSARVAGGPSGLGEQYF.

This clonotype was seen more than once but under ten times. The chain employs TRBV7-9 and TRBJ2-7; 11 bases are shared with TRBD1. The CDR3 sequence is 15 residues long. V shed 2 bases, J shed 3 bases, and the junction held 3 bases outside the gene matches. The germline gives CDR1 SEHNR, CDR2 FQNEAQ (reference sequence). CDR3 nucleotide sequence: TGTGCCAGCAGCTTATTAGGGACAGGGGGCTACGAGCAGTACTTC. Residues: CASSLLGTGGYEQYF. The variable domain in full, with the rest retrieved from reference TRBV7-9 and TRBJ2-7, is DTGVSQNPRHKITKRGQNVTFRCDPISEHNRLYWYRQTLGQGPEFLTYFQNEAQLEKSRLLSDRFSAERPKGSFSTLEIQRTEQGDSAMYLCASSLLGTGGYEQYFGPGTRLTVT.

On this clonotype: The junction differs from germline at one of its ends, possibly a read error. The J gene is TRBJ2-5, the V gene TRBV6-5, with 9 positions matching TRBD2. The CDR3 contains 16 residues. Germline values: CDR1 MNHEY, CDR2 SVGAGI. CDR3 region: CASSYSVSGGQETQYF. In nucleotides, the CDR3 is TGTGCCAGCAGCTACTCCGTAAGCGGGGGGCAAGAGACCCAGTACTTC.

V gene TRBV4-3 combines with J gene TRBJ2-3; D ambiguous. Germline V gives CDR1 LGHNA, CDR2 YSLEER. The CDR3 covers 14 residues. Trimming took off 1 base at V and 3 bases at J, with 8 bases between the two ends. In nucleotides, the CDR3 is TGCGCCAGCAGCCAAGTCTTAGGGACAGATACGCAGTATTTT. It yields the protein CASSQVLGTDTQYF.

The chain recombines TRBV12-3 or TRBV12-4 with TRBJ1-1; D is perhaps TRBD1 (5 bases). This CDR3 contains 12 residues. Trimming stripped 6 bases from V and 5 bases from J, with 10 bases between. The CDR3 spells CASRRQLTEAFF. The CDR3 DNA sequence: TGTGCCAGCAGACGACAGTTAACTGAAGCTTTCTTT.

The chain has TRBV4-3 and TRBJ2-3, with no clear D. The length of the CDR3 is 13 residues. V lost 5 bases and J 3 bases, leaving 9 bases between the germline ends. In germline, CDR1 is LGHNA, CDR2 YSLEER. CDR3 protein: CASSTRVTDTQYF. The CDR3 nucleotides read TGCGCCAGCAGCACGAGAGTTACAGATACGCAGTATTTT.